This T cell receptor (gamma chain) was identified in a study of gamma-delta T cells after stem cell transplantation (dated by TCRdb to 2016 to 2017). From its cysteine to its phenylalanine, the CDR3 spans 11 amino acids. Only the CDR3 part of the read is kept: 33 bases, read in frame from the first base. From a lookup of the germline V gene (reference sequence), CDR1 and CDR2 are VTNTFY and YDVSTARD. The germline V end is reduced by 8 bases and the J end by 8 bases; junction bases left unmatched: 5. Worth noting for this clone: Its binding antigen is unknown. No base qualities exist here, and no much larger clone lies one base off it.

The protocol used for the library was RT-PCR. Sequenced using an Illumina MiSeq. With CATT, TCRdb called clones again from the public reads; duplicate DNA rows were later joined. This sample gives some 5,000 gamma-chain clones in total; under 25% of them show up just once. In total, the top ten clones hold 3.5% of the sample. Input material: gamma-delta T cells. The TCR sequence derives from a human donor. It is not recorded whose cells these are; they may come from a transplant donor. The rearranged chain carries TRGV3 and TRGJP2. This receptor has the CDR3 CATFRDWIKTF. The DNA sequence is TGTGCCACCTTCCGCGATTGGATCAAGACGTTT.